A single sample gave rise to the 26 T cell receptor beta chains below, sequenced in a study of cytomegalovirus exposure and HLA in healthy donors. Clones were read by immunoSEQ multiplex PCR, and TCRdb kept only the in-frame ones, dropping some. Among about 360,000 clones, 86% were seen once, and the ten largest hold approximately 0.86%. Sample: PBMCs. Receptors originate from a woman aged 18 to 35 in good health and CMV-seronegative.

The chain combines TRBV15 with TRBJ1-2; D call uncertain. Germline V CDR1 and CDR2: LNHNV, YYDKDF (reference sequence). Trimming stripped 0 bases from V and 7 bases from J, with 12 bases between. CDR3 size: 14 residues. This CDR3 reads CATSRDRGFSGYTF. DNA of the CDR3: TGTGCCACCAGCAGAGATCGAGGGTTCTCTGGCTACACCTTC.

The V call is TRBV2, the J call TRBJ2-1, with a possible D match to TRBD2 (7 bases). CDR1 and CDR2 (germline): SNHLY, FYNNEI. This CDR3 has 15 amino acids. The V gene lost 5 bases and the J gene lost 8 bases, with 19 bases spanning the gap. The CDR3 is CASSPRMGGRDEQFF. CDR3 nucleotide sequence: TGTGCCAGCAGTCCCCGGATGGGGGGGCGGGATGAGCAGTTCTTC.

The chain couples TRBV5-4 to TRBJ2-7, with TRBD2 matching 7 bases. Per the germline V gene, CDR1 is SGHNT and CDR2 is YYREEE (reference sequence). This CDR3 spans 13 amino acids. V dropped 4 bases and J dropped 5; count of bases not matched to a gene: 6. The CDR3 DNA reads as TGTGCCAGCAGCGCAGGGACTATGGACGAGCAGTACTTC. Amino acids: CASSAGTMDEQYF. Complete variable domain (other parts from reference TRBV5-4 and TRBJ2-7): ETGVTQSPTHLIKTRGQQVTLRCSSQSGHNTVSWYQQALGQGPQFIFQYYREEENGRGNFPPRFSGLQFPNYSSELNVNALELDDSALYLCASSAGTMDEQYFGPGTRLTVT.

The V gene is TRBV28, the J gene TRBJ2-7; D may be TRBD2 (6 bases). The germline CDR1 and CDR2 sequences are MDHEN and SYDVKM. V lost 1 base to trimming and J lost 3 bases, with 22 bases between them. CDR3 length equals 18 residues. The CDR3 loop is CASSLYSRGLAELYEQYF. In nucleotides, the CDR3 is TGTGCCAGCAGTTTATACAGCCGAGGATTAGCGGAGCTCTACGAGCAGTACTTC.

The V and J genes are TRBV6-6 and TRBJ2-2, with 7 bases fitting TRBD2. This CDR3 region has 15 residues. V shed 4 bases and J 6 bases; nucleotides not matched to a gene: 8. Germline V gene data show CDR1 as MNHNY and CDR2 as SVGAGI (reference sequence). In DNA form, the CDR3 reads TGTGCCAGCAGTTCTGCGGGAGCTAGTCCCGGGGAGCTGTTTTTT. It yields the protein CASSSAGASPGELFF.

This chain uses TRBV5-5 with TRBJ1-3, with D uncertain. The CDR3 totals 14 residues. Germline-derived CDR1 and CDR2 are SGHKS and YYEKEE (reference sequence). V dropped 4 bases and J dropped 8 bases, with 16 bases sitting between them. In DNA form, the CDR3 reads TGTGCCAGCAGCCTGGACGCCGGCGGGGACACCATATATTTT. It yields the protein CASSLDAGGDTIYF.

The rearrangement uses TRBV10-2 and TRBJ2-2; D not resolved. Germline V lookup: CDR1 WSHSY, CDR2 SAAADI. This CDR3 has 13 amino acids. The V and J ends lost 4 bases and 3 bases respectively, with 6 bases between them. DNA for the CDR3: TGCGCCAGCAGTGCATACTACACCGGGGAGCTGTTTTTT. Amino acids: CASSAYYTGELFF.

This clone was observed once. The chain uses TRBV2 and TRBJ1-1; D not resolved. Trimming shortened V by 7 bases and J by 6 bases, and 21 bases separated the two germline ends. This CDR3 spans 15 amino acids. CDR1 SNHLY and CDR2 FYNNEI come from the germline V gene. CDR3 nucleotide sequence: TGTGCCAGCACGCCGAGACCCCTGAGGGTCCCTGAAGCTTTCTTT. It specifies CASTPRPLRVPEAFF.

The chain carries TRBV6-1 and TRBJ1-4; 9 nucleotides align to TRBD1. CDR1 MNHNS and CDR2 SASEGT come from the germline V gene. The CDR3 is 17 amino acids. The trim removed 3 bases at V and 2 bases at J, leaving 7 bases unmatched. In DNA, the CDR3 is TGTGCCAGCAGTGATCCGGGACAGGGTCGCACTAATGAAAAACTGTTTTTT. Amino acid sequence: CASSDPGQGRTNEKLFF.

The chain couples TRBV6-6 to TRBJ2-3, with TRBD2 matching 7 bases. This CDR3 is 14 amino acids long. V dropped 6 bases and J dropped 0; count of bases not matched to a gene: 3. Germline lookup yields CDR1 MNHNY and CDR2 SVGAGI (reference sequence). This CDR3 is CASSARGSTDTQYF. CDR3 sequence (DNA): TGTGCCAGCAGCGCGCGGGGGAGCACAGATACGCAGTATTTT.

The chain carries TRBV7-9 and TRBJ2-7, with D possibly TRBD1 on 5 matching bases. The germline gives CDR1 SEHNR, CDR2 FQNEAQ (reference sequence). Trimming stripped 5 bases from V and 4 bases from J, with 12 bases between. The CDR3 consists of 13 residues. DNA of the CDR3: TGTGCCAGCAGCGGCCGGCAGGGTTACGAGCAGTACTTC. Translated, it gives CASSGRQGYEQYF.

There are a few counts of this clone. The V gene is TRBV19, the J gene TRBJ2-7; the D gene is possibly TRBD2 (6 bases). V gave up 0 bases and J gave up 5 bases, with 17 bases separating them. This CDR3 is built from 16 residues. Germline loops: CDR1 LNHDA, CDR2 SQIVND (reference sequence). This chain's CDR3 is CASSIDSAGRRNEQYF. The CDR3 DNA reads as TGTGCCAGTAGTATAGATTCCGCAGGGAGGAGAAACGAGCAGTACTTC. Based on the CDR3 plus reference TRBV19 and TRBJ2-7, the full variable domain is DGGITQSPKYLFRKEGQNVTLSCEQNLNHDAMYWYRQDPGQGLRLIYYSQIVNDFQKGDIAEGYSVSREKKESFPLTVTSAQKNPTAFYLCASSIDSAGRRNEQYFGPGTRLTVT.

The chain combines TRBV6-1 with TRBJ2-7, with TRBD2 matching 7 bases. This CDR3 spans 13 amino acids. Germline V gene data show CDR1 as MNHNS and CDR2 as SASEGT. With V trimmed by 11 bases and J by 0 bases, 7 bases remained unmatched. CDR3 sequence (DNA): TGTGCCGGGGGGGACGGCTTCTCCTACGAGCAGTACTTC. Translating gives CAGGDGFSYEQYF.

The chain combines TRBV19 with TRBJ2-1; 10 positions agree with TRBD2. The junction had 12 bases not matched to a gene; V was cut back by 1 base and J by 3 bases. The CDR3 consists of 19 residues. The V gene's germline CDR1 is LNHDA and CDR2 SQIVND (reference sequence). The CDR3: CASSIGLASGSFSYNEQFF. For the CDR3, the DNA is TGTGCCAGTAGTATAGGTCTGGCTAGCGGGAGTTTCAGCTACAATGAGCAGTTCTTC.

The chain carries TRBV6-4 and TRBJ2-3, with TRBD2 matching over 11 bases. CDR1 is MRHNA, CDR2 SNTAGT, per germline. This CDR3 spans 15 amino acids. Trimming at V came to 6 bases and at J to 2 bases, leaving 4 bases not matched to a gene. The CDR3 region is CASSRLAGNTDTQYF. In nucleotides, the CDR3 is TGTGCCAGCAGCCGACTAGCGGGAAACACAGATACGCAGTATTTT.

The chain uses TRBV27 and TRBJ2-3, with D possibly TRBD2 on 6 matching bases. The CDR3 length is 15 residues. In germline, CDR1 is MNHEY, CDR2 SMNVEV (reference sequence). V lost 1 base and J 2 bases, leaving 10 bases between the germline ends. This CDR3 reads CASSLLGGITDTQYF. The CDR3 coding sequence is TGTGCCAGCAGTTTATTAGGCGGGATCACAGATACGCAGTATTTT.

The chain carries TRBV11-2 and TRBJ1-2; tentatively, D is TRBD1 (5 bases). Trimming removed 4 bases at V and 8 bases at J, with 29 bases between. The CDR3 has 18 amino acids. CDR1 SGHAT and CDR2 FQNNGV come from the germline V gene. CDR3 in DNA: TGTGCCAGCAGCTCCCCGGCAGGGCTTATGAGCCCGTCTATAGGCTACACCTTC. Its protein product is CASSSPAGLMSPSIGYTF.

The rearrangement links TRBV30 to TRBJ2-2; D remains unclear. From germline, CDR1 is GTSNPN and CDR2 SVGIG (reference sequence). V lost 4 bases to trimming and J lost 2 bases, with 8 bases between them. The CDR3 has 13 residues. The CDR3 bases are TGTGCCTGGACTACTCTAAACACCGGGGAGCTGTTTTTT. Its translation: CAWTTLNTGELFF.

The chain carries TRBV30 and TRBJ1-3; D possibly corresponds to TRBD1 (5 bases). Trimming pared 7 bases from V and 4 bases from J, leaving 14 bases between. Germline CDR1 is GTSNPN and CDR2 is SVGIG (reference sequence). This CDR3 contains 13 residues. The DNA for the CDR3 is TGTGCCTCAGGGAGGGGTGGAGGAAACACCATATATTTT. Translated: CASGRGGGNTIYF.

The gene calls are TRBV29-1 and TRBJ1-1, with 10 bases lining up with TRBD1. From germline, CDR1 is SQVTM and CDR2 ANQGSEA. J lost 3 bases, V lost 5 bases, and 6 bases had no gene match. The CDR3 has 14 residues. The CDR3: CSVTGQGGYTEAFF. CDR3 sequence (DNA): TGCAGCGTTACAGGACAGGGGGGGTACACTGAAGCTTTCTTT.

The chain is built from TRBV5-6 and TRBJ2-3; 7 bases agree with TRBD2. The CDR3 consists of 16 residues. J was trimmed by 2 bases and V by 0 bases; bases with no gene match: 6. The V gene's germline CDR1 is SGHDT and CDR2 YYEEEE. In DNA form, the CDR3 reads TGTGCCAGCAGCTTGGATAGGGACTACTTCACAGATACGCAGTATTTT. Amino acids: CASSLDRDYFTDTQYF.

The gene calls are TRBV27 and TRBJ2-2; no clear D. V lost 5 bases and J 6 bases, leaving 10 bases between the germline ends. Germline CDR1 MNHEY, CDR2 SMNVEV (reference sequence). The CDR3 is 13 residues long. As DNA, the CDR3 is TGTGCCAGCAGTCGTGGTGAGGCCGGGGAGCTGTTTTTT. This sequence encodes CASSRGEAGELFF.

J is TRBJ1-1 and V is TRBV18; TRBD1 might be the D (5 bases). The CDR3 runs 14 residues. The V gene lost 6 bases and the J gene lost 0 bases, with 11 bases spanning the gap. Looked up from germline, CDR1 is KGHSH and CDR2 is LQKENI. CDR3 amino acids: CASSLDSMNTEAFF. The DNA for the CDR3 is TGTGCCAGCTCCCTTGACAGCATGAACACTGAAGCTTTCTTT.

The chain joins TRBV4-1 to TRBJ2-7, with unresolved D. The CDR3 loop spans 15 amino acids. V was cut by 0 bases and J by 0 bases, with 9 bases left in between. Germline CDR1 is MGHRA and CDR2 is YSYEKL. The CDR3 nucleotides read TGCGCCAGCAGCCAAGATGAGGTTGGCTCCTACGAGCAGTACTTC. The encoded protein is CASSQDEVGSYEQYF.

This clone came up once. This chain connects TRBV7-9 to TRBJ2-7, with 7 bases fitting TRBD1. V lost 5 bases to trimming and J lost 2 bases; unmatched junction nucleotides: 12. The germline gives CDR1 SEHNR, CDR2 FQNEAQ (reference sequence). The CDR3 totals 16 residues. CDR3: CASSLEVGTVPYEQYF. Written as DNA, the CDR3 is TGTGCCAGCAGCCTAGAGGTCGGGACAGTTCCCTACGAGCAGTACTTC.

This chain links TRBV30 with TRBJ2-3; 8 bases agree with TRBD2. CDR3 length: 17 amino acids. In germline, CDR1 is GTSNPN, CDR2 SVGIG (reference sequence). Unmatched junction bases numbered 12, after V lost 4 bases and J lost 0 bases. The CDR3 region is CAWKLMERELSTDTQYF. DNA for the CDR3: TGTGCCTGGAAGTTGATGGAGCGGGAGCTCAGCACAGATACGCAGTATTTT.